One sample yielded the 22 T cell receptor beta chains listed below, sequenced in a study of blood T cell repertoires in COVID-19. TCRdb's copy holds only in-frame clones and misses some; the assay was immunoSEQ multiplex PCR. The table lists over 200,000 clones, about 86% of them singletons. Sequencing was done on a sample of peripheral blood. Receptors were obtained from a man aged 60 to 75 who had recovered from COVID-19.

The rearrangement links TRBV20-1 to TRBJ1-4, with 7 bases lining up with TRBD1. In germline, CDR1 is DFQATT, CDR2 SNEGSKA (reference sequence). This CDR3 comprises 13 residues. J was trimmed by 5 bases and V by 3 bases; bases with no gene match: 3. CDR3 region: CSASEGANEKLFF. The CDR3 region has the DNA TGCAGTGCTAGTGAGGGGGCCAATGAAAAACTGTTTTTT.

The chain carries TRBV27 and TRBJ1-5; D may be TRBD1 (6 bases). The CDR3 runs to 16 residues. The germline V and J ends were trimmed by 3 bases and 0 bases, with 12 bases remaining between them. Germline V gene data show CDR1 as MNHEY and CDR2 as SMNVEV (reference sequence). The CDR3 DNA reads TGTGCCAGCAGTTTTCACAGGGATTATAGCAATCAGCCCCAGCATTTT. Protein sequence: CASSFHRDYSNQPQHF.

This chain connects TRBV30 to TRBJ2-1; D possibly corresponds to TRBD2 (5 bases). Trimming pared 4 bases from V and 5 bases from J, leaving 12 bases between. There are 13 residues in the CDR3. Germline V gene data show CDR1 as GTSNPN and CDR2 as SVGIG (reference sequence). The CDR3 DNA reads as TGTGCCTGGACACGAGAGCGGAACAATGAGCAGTTCTTC. Its translation: CAWTRERNNEQFF.

This rearrangement joins TRBV6-5 to TRBJ2-7; TRBD1 matches 9 bases. Germline CDR1 MNHEY, CDR2 SVGAGI. The CDR3 is 15 residues long. The junction had 9 bases not matched to a gene; V was cut back by 4 bases and J by 5 bases. The CDR3 loop reads CASSFRDRESHEQYF. The CDR3 coding sequence is TGTGCCAGCAGTTTCCGGGACAGGGAATCCCACGAGCAGTACTTC.

This clone was seen many times. The chain uses TRBV20-1 and TRBJ1-3; possible D gene TRBD1, 6 bases. The germline gives CDR1 DFQATT, CDR2 SNEGSKA (reference sequence). The V end lost 3 bases, the J end lost 15 bases, and 15 bases lay between the germline ends. The CDR3 runs to 11 residues. CDR3 residues: CSARVDRLSYF. The CDR3 DNA is TGCAGTGCTAGGGTCGACAGGTTATCATATTTT.

This clone was seen a few times. The chain joins TRBV24-1 to TRBJ2-6, with a tentative D call TRBD2 (7 bases). Germline V gives CDR1 KGHDR, CDR2 SFDVKD. V lost 2 bases to trimming and J lost 3 bases, with 16 bases between them. The CDR3 sequence is 18 residues long. For the CDR3, the DNA is TGTGCCACCAGTGATTCCTTCGGGGGGCGCAGTGGGGCCAACGTCCTGACTTTC. Amino acid sequence: CATSDSFGGRSGANVLTF.

The rearrangement joins TRBV25-1 to TRBJ2-1, with TRBD2 identical over 7 bases. The junction had 5 bases not matched to a gene; V was cut back by 3 bases and J by 3 bases. The CDR3 has 15 residues. Germline CDR1 and CDR2: MGHDK and SYGVNS. CDR3 loop: CASSDWSSGYNEQFF. The DNA for the CDR3 is TGTGCCAGCAGTGACTGGTCTAGCGGCTACAATGAGCAGTTCTTC. The complete variable domain, with remaining parts taken from reference TRBV25-1 and TRBJ2-1, reads EADIYQTPRYLVIGTGKKITLECSQTMGHDKMYWYQQDPGMELHLIHYSYGVNSTEKGDLSSESTVSRIRTEHFPLTLESARPSHTSQYLCASSDWSSGYNEQFFGPGTRLTVL.

There are a few counts of this clone. V usage is TRBV4-3 and J usage is TRBJ2-3; maybe TRBD2 (5 bases). From germline, CDR1 is LGHNA and CDR2 YSLEER. The CDR3 has 12 amino acids. V gave up 0 bases and J gave up 8 bases, with 6 bases separating them. In DNA form, the CDR3 reads TGCGCCAGCAGCCAAGACGGAGGTACGCAGTATTTT. This encodes CASSQDGGTQYF.

This clone has just one count. The chain links TRBV5-1 to TRBJ1-1, with D uncertain. Looked up from germline, CDR1 is SGHRS and CDR2 is YFSETQ. V dropped 0 bases and J dropped 1 base, with 7 bases sitting between them. The CDR3 spans 14 residues. The CDR3 nucleotides are TGCGCCAGCAGCTTGGTGGGAGCGAACACTGAAGCTTTCTTT. It yields the protein CASSLVGANTEAFF.

The rearrangement uses TRBV9 and TRBJ1-2; 10 nucleotides match TRBD1. Germline V gene data show CDR1 as SGDLS and CDR2 as YYNGEE. Unmatched junction bases numbered 7, after V lost 0 bases and J lost 8 bases. The CDR3 runs 15 residues. CDR3 region: CASSVVVGDRGGYTF. Here the CDR3 DNA reads TGTGCCAGCAGCGTAGTAGTTGGGGACAGGGGAGGCTACACCTTC.

This sequence joins TRBV6-5 and TRBJ1-2; TRBD1 agrees at 10 bases. Germline V gene data show CDR1 as MNHEY and CDR2 as SVGAGI. The CDR3 covers 12 residues. The ends lost 7 bases at V and 5 bases at J; junction bases unmatched: 1. In nucleotides, the CDR3 is TGTGCCAGCAAGGACAGGGGGTATGGCTACACCTTC. Residues: CASKDRGYGYTF.

The chain has TRBV5-4 and TRBJ2-1, with 11 nucleotides matching TRBD2. The V gene's germline CDR1 is SGHNT and CDR2 YYREEE (reference sequence). V was clipped by 3 bases and J by 1 base; unmatched bases: 9. The CDR3 loop spans 18 amino acids. DNA for the CDR3: TGTGCCAGCAGCTCCGCTACTAGCGGGGGATGGTCCTACAATGAGCAGTTCTTC. As protein: CASSSATSGGWSYNEQFF.

V gene TRBV4-1 combines with J gene TRBJ2-7; TRBD1 agrees at 8 bases. CDR1 is MGHRA, CDR2 YSYEKL, per germline. With V trimmed by 1 base and J by 3 bases, 2 bases remained unmatched. This CDR3 spans 14 amino acids. CDR3: CASSQATGGYEQYF. The CDR3 region has the DNA TGCGCCAGCAGCCAAGCAACAGGGGGCTACGAGCAGTACTTC.

The chain joins TRBV4-1 to TRBJ2-1; 15 positions agree with TRBD2. The J segment lost 2 bases and the V segment lost 5 bases, leaving 7 bases of the junction unmatched. CDR3 length: 18 residues. Germline V lookup: CDR1 MGHRA, CDR2 YSYEKL. The CDR3 protein is CASSKGLAGGSTYNEQFF. The CDR3, as DNA: TGCGCCAGCAGCAAAGGACTAGCGGGAGGGTCAACCTACAATGAGCAGTTCTTC.

This rearrangement joins TRBV15 to TRBJ2-3, with 8 bases identical to TRBD1. Germline V gives CDR1 LNHNV, CDR2 YYDKDF (reference sequence). This CDR3 is 16 amino acids long. J was trimmed by 4 bases and V by 4 bases; bases with no gene match: 10. This CDR3 is CATSTPGQGLADTQYF. The CDR3 DNA sequence: TGTGCCACCAGCACACCCGGACAGGGCTTAGCAGATACGCAGTATTTT.

CDR3: CSVITGGHGATGANVLTF. In nucleotides, the CDR3 is TGCAGCGTCATTACGGGGGGACATGGGGCTACTGGGGCCAACGTCCTGACTTTC. The V call is TRBV29-1, the J call TRBJ2-6; D is possibly TRBD2 (7 bases). The CDR3 spans 18 residues. The germline V gene has CDR1 SQVTM and CDR2 ANQGSEA. V lost 6 bases and J 2 bases, leaving 23 bases between the germline ends.

The J gene is TRBJ1-1, the V gene TRBV5-1; 10 nucleotides align to TRBD1. The CDR3 has 14 amino acids. CDR1 and CDR2 from the germline V gene are SGHRS and YFSETQ. V shed 3 bases, J shed 8 bases, and the junction held 7 bases outside the gene matches. CDR3 amino acids: CASSSGDRGGEAFF. In DNA, the CDR3 is TGCGCCAGCAGCTCGGGGGACAGGGGAGGGGAAGCTTTCTTT. Together with reference TRBV5-1 and TRBJ1-1, the CDR3 gives the full variable domain: KAGVTQTPRYLIKTRGQQVTLSCSPISGHRSVSWYQQTPGQGLQFLFEYFSETQRNKGNFPGRFSGRQFSNSRSEMNVSTLELGDSALYLCASSSGDRGGEAFFGQGTRLTVV.

Written as DNA, the CDR3 is TGTGCCAGCAGCCCGGGGAGGGACAGGGTATCCACAGATACGCAGTATTTT. Protein: CASSPGRDRVSTDTQYF. The rearrangement joins TRBV5-4 to TRBJ2-3; 9 bases match TRBD1. This CDR3 is 17 amino acids long. Germline CDR1 is SGHNT and CDR2 is YYREEE (reference sequence). Trimming cost V 4 bases and J 2 bases; bases outside gene matches: 11. Looking up the rest from reference TRBV5-4 and TRBJ2-3 gives the full variable domain: ETGVTQSPTHLIKTRGQQVTLRCSSQSGHNTVSWYQQALGQGPQFIFQYYREEENGRGNFPPRFSGLQFPNYSSELNVNALELDDSALYLCASSPGRDRVSTDTQYFGPGTRLTVL.

This chain uses TRBV28 with TRBJ2-1; 7 bases align to TRBD1. This CDR3 has 16 amino acids. V lost 2 bases to trimming and J lost 3 bases; unmatched junction nucleotides: 7. Germline loops: CDR1 MDHEN, CDR2 SYDVKM. CDR3 residues: CASSLKRQGIYNEQFF. The CDR3 DNA is TGTGCCAGCAGTTTAAAGAGACAGGGAATCTACAATGAGCAGTTCTTC.

V usage is TRBV2 and J usage is TRBJ2-6; D might be TRBD1 (6 bases). V dropped 6 bases and J dropped 2 bases, with 11 bases sitting between them. The CDR3 runs 15 residues. The germline gives CDR1 SNHLY, CDR2 FYNNEI. CDR3 sequence reads: CASRLQGAGANVLTF. DNA for the CDR3: TGTGCCAGCAGATTACAGGGTGCTGGGGCCAACGTCCTGACTTTC.

J is TRBJ1-1 and V is TRBV7-2, with D tentatively TRBD1 (5 bases). Trimming removed 8 bases at V and 5 bases at J, with 15 bases between. The V gene's germline CDR1 is SGHTA and CDR2 FQGNSA. The CDR3 has 13 amino acids. For the CDR3, the DNA is TGTGCCAGCGCACCCCAGGGAATTACTGAAGCTTTCTTT. It specifies CASAPQGITEAFF. The variable domain in full, with the rest retrieved from reference TRBV7-2 and TRBJ1-1, is GAGVSQSPSNKVTEKGKDVELRCDPISGHTALYWYRQSLGQGLEFLIYFQGNSAPDKSGLPSDRFSAERTGGSVSTLTIQRTQQEDSAVYLCASAPQGITEAFFGQGTRLTVV.

The V gene is TRBV6-7, the J gene TRBJ2-3; weak D call: TRBD2 (6 bases). TRBV6-7 carries the ORF label, with uncertain function. Trimming took 5 bases from V and 2 from J, leaving 17 bases between them. The CDR3 is 16 residues long. DNA of the CDR3: TGTGCCAGCAGTCGGACGGGACTCGAATACACAGATACGCAGTATTTT. Amino acid sequence: CASSRTGLEYTDTQYF.